These 16 T cell receptor beta chains were sequenced from one sample in a study of cytomegalovirus exposure and HLA in healthy donors. The PCR employed 60 Vbeta primers together with 13 Jbeta primers. The data were produced by immunoSEQ multiplex PCR, yet TCRdb's version contains in-frame clones alone and is incomplete. Among 200,000 to 250,000 clones listed, 85% to 90% were seen once. Sample: PBMCs. The receptor set was obtained from a human donor in good health.

This chain joins TRBV5-1 and TRBJ2-3, with 7 bases aligning to TRBD2. There are 17 residues in the CDR3. The V segment lost 1 base and the J segment 5 bases; nucleotides outside the gene matches: 13. Per germline, CDR1 SGHRS and CDR2 YFSETQ. CDR3 in DNA: TGCGCCAGCAGCTTGTCCCTTCGCGGGAGTTGGATAGATACGCAGTATTTT. Translated: CASSLSLRGSWIDTQYF.

The chain carries TRBV29-1 and TRBJ2-1, with D tentatively TRBD1 (5 bases). Between the trimmed V and J ends, which lost 2 bases and 8 bases, there was a span of 16 bases. Germline V gives CDR1 SQVTM, CDR2 ANQGSEA. The CDR3 consists of 14 residues. CDR3 in amino acids: CSVERQGPGDEQFF. Written as DNA, the CDR3 is TGCAGCGTTGAAAGGCAGGGCCCTGGGGATGAGCAGTTCTTC.

V is TRBV7-2 and J is TRBJ2-1; D perhaps matches TRBD1 (7 bases). The V gene's germline CDR1 is SGHTA and CDR2 FQGNSA. The germline V and J ends were trimmed by 5 bases and 10 bases, with 15 bases remaining between them. CDR3 length: 13 amino acids. The CDR3 here is CASSTTSGGEQFF. The CDR3 DNA is TGTGCCAGCAGCACCACCTCAGGGGGGGAGCAGTTCTTC. Complete variable domain (other parts from reference TRBV7-2 and TRBJ2-1): GAGVSQSPSNKVTEKGKDVELRCDPISGHTALYWYRQSLGQGLEFLIYFQGNSAPDKSGLPSDRFSAERTGGSVSTLTIQRTQQEDSAVYLCASSTTSGGEQFFGPGTRLTVL.

The chain is built from TRBV9 and TRBJ2-1; the match to TRBD2 covers 9 bases. Per the germline V gene, CDR1 is SGDLS and CDR2 is YYNGEE. V gave up 8 bases and J gave up 7 bases; unmatched junction bases: 7. CDR3 size: 13 residues. The CDR3 DNA reads TGTGCCAGTACCGATAGCGGGAGTAATGAGCAGTTCTTC. It yields the protein CASTDSGSNEQFF. Complete variable domain (other parts from reference TRBV9 and TRBJ2-1): DSGVTQTPKHLITATGQRVTLRCSPRSGDLSVYWYQQSLDQGLQFLIQYYNGEERAKGNILERFSAQQFPDLHSELNLSSLELGDSALYFCASTDSGSNEQFFGPGTRLTVL.

On this clone itself: The junction and the germline gene differ at one end; a read error may be behind it. The chain joins TRBV19 to TRBJ1-4; D is uncertain. Germline lookup yields CDR1 LNHDA and CDR2 SQIVND (reference sequence). The CDR3 length is 14 residues. CDR3 coding DNA: TGTGCCAGTACAGTGCGGGGAACTGATGAAAAACTGTTTTTT. This codes for CASTVRGTDEKLFF.

The gene calls are TRBV29-1 and TRBJ1-6, with TRBD1 identical over 8 bases. The CDR3 is made up of 13 amino acids. Trimming cost V 7 bases and J 9 bases; bases outside gene matches: 8. The germline V gene encodes CDR1 SQVTM and CDR2 ANQGSEA. The DNA of the CDR3 is TGCAGCGCCCGACAGGGGCTCGCTTCACCCCTCCACTTT. Translated: CSARQGLASPLHF.

The chain recombines TRBV28 with TRBJ1-5; D unresolved. V dropped 7 bases and J dropped 0 bases, with 16 bases sitting between them. Looked up from germline, CDR1 is MDHEN and CDR2 is SYDVKM. The CDR3 extends over 16 amino acids. In nucleotides, the CDR3 is TGTGCCAGCACCTCCGCAGGAGGCTATAGCAATCAGCCCCAGCATTTT. Encoded protein: CASTSAGGYSNQPQHF.

The V call is TRBV7-9, the J call TRBJ1-2; weak D call: TRBD1 (5 bases). There are 14 residues in the CDR3. The germline V and J ends were trimmed by 1 base and 4 bases, with 10 bases remaining between them. Looked up from germline, CDR1 is SEHNR and CDR2 is FQNEAQ (reference sequence). CDR3 in DNA: TGTGCCAGCAGCTTAGAGGCAGGGCTCTATGGCTACACCTTC. This codes for CASSLEAGLYGYTF. The full variable domain, completed using reference TRBV7-9 and TRBJ1-2, is DTGVSQNPRHKITKRGQNVTFRCDPISEHNRLYWYRQTLGQGPEFLTYFQNEAQLEKSRLLSDRFSAERPKGSFSTLEIQRTEQGDSAMYLCASSLEAGLYGYTFGSGTRLTVV.

This clone occurred once. The sample contains more than one DNA sequence encoding this CDR3. V usage is TRBV28 and J usage is TRBJ2-7; D uncertain. V shed 6 bases and J shed 3 bases, with 9 bases lying between them. Germline V gene sequence: CDR1 MDHEN, CDR2 SYDVKM. This CDR3 contains 12 residues. CDR3 sequence: CASSLLSYEQYF. The CDR3 DNA follows: TGTGCCAGCAGCCTTCTTAGCTACGAGCAGTACTTC.

This chain connects TRBV7-2 to TRBJ2-3; perhaps TRBD1 as D (5 bases). V was clipped by 1 base and J by 5 bases, with 10 bases between them. The germline V gene encodes CDR1 SGHTA and CDR2 FQGNSA. The CDR3 is 14 amino acids. The CDR3 DNA follows: TGTGCCAGCAGCTTAGAGGGGTTTCGAGATACGCAGTATTTT. Protein product: CASSLEGFRDTQYF.

The rearrangement links TRBV11-3 to TRBJ1-5, with D unresolved. The CDR3 has 14 amino acids. V dropped 2 bases and J dropped 6 bases, with 11 bases sitting between them. Germline CDR1 reads SGHNT; CDR2 reads YENEEA. CDR3 nucleotide sequence: TGTGCCAGCAGCTTATATCCCGGTACTCAGCCCCAGCATTTT. Its translation: CASSLYPGTQPQHF.

Here the CDR3 reads CASSDLSYEQYF. The CDR3 DNA sequence: TGTGCCAGCAGTGACCTGTCCTACGAGCAGTACTTC. V usage is TRBV6-1 and J usage is TRBJ2-7; no clear D gene. The CDR3 runs 12 residues. Trimming cost V 3 bases and J 1 base, with 4 bases left between them. Germline CDR1 MNHNS, CDR2 SASEGT.

The chain joins TRBV10-3 to TRBJ2-1, with TRBD2 matching 11 bases. Germline V gene lookup returns CDR1 ENHRY and CDR2 SYGVKD. Trimming took 5 bases from V and 3 from J; bases not matched to a gene: 9. The CDR3 has 17 amino acids. The CDR3 DNA sequence: TGTGCCATCAGTCAAAGAATTAGCGGGAGGGACTACAATGAGCAGTTCTTC. This translates into CAISQRISGRDYNEQFF.

This clone was seen only once. The gene calls are TRBV28 and TRBJ1-1; the D gene is possibly TRBD1 (6 bases). The CDR3 has 12 amino acids. V shed 7 bases and J shed 4 bases, with 10 bases lying between them. Germline loops: CDR1 MDHEN, CDR2 SYDVKM. DNA for the CDR3: TGTGCCAGCAATGGGGGCCTCACTGAAGCTTTCTTT. Translated, it gives CASNGGLTEAFF.

This chain uses TRBV6-5 with TRBJ2-7; the match to TRBD1 covers 9 bases. Germline CDR1 is MNHEY and CDR2 is SVGAGI. With 7 bases clipped from V and 5 bases from J, the junction kept 9 bases outside the gene matches. The CDR3 runs 14 residues. CDR3 DNA: TGTGCCAGCAAGGGGGACAGGGCTCGGGACGAGCAGTACTTC. Its translation: CASKGDRARDEQYF.

The chain recombines TRBV7-9 with TRBJ1-3; D may be TRBD1 (6 bases). The V and J ends lost 5 bases and 4 bases respectively, with 18 bases between them. CDR1 and CDR2 from the germline V gene are SEHNR and FQNEAQ (reference sequence). CDR3 length: 16 residues. The CDR3, as DNA: TGTGCCAGCAGCCCCGGGACAAGGACGTCAGGAAACACCATATATTTT. Translating gives CASSPGTRTSGNTIYF.